The T cell receptor beta chain under discussion was sequenced for a study of T cell clonality in common variable immunodeficiency. In its sample, this clone was seen many times. Antigen unknown. The read gets to within 3 residues of the CDR3 end, and the germline J gene fills in the rest. Profiled with immunoSEQ multiplex PCR; TCRdb holds only in-frame clones, not every one. The repertoire shows roughly 57,000 clones, none seen only once; the top ten take about 0.8%. Overall study results and limits: TCRbeta clonality was increased in CVID versus healthy controls. Fewer TCRbeta clones were shared among CVID subjects than controls.

V gave up 5 bases and J gave up 3 bases; unmatched junction bases: 5. The V gene's germline CDR1 is SGHDT and CDR2 YYEEEE. The CDR3 is 14 amino acids. Donors gave about 5 to 8.5 ml heparinized peripheral whole blood. This clonotype was sampled from a person aged 18 to 70 in good health. The sequenced material came from peripheral blood mononuclear cells. The V and J genes are TRBV5-6 and TRBJ2-1, with TRBD1 matching over 7 bases. CDR3 residues: CASRYRDSYNEQFF. Incomplete CDR3 DNA: TGTGCCAGCAGATACCGGGACAGCTACAATGAG.